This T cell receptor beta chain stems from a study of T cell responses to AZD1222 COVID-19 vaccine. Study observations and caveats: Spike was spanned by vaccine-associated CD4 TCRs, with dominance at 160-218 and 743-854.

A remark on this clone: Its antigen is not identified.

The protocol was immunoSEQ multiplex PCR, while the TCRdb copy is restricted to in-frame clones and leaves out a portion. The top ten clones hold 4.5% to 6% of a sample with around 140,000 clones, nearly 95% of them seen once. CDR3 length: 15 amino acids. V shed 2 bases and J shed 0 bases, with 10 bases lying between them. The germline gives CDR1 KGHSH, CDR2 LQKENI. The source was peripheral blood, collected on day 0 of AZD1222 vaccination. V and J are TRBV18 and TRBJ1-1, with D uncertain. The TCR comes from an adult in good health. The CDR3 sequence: CASSPRIGLNTEAFF. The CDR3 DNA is TGTGCCAGCTCACCAAGAATAGGATTGAACACTGAAGCTTTCTTT.